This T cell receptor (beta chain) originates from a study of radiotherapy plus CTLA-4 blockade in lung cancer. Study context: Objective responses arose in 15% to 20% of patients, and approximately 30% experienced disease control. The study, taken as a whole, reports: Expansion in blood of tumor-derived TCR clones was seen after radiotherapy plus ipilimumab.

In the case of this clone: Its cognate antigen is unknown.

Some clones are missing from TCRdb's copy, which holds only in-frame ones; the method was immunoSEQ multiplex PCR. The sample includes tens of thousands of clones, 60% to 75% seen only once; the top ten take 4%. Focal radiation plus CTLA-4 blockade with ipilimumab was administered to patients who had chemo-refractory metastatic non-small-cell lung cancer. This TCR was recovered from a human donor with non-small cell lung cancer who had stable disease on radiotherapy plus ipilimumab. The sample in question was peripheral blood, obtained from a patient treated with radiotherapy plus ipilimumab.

This CDR3 reads CASSPTRQGRNTIYF. The CDR3 nucleotides read TGTGCCAGTAGTCCCACCCGACAGGGGAGAAACACCATATATTTT. This chain connects TRBV19 to TRBJ1-3; 8 bases agree with TRBD1. Trimming cost V 5 bases and J 5 bases; bases outside gene matches: 8. This CDR3 comprises 15 residues. Per the germline V gene, CDR1 is LNHDA and CDR2 is SQIVND (reference sequence).